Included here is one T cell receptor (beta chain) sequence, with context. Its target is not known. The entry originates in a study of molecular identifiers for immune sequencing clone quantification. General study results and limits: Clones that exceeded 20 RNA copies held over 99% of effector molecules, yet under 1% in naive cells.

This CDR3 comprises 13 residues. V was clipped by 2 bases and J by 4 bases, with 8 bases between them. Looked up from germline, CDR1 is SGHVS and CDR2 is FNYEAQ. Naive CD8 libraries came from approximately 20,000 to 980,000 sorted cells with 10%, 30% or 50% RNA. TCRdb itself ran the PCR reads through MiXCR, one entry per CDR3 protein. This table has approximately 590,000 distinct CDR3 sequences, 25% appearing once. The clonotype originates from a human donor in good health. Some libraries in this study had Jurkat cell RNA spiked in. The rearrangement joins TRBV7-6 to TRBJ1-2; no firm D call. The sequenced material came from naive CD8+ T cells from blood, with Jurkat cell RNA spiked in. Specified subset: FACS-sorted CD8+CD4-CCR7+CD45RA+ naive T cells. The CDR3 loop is CASSLNGPYGYTF. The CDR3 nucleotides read TGTGCCAGCAGCTTAAACGGCCCCTATGGCTACACCTTC.